The 19 T cell receptor beta chains below were found in one sample sequenced in a study of blood T cell repertoires in COVID-19. Sequencing was performed with immunoSEQ multiplex PCR; in TCRdb, only in-frame clones are kept and a portion is missing. The top ten clones hold 5.5% to 7.5% of a sample with about 68,000 clones, 86% of them seen once. The sequencing input was peripheral blood. The receptors derive from a man older than 75 with COVID-19, enrolled during active disease.

The table lists this clone with a count of one. J is TRBJ1-5 and V is TRBV6-5; 7 bases line up with TRBD1. Germline values: CDR1 MNHEY, CDR2 SVGAGI. The CDR3 extends over 14 amino acids. Trimming cost V 6 bases and J 3 bases; bases outside gene matches: 5. This CDR3 reads CASSGGQVNQPQHF. CDR3 bases: TGTGCCAGCAGCGGCGGACAGGTCAATCAGCCCCAGCATTTT.

The V and J genes are TRBV19 and TRBJ2-3, with 8 bases lining up with TRBD1. The J segment lost 1 base and the V segment lost 7 bases, leaving 7 bases of the junction unmatched. The CDR3 runs to 15 residues. Germline values: CDR1 LNHDA, CDR2 SQIVND (reference sequence). The CDR3 coding sequence is TGTGCCAGTACCCTGACAGGGGTGGGCACAGATACGCAGTATTTT. Amino acids: CASTLTGVGTDTQYF.

The CDR3: CASSKSQTRGDTQYF. The CDR3 nucleotides read TGTGCCAGTAGTAAGAGCCAGACGCGGGGAGATACGCAGTATTTT. The chain joins TRBV19 to TRBJ2-3, with D tentatively TRBD2 (6 bases). V was clipped by 4 bases and J by 5 bases, with 16 bases between them. This CDR3 has 15 amino acids. Germline assignment: CDR1 LNHDA and CDR2 SQIVND (reference sequence).

V is TRBV12-5 and J is TRBJ2-1; 8 bases line up with TRBD1. Germline lookup yields CDR1 LGHNT and CDR2 FRNRAP. The CDR3 has 14 amino acids. The junction had 4 bases not matched to a gene; V was cut back by 7 bases and J by 2 bases. CDR3 residues: CASVRTGTYNEQFF. CDR3 bases: TGTGCTAGTGTCCGGACAGGGACCTACAATGAGCAGTTCTTC.

The chain joins TRBV27 to TRBJ1-1, with 8 bases identical to TRBD1. CDR1 MNHEY and CDR2 SMNVEV come from the germline V gene (reference sequence). The CDR3 is made up of 18 amino acids. Trimming took 3 bases from V and 6 from J; bases not matched to a gene: 18. CDR3 in amino acids: CASSFLRTGKGKSSEAFF. CDR3 nucleotide sequence: TGTGCCAGCAGTTTTCTCAGGACAGGGAAGGGGAAGTCGTCTGAAGCTTTCTTT.

The genes are TRBV5-1 and TRBJ1-1; TRBD1 agrees at 10 bases. The ends lost 2 bases at V and 4 bases at J; junction bases unmatched: 17. Looked up from germline, CDR1 is SGHRS and CDR2 is YFSETQ. CDR3 size: 19 residues. The CDR3 DNA reads as TGCGCCAGCAGCTTCTCGGCTCCGGGACAGGGGAGTCATAGCACTGAAGCTTTCTTT. This sequence encodes CASSFSAPGQGSHSTEAFF.

The rearrangement joins TRBV5-1 to TRBJ2-1, with 9 bases identical to TRBD2. V lost 2 bases to trimming and J lost 5 bases; unmatched junction nucleotides: 5. The CDR3 contains 15 residues. From germline, CDR1 is SGHRS and CDR2 YFSETQ. CDR3 sequence reads: CASSFLAGDHNEQFF. The CDR3 DNA reads as TGCGCCAGCAGCTTTTTAGCGGGGGACCACAATGAGCAGTTCTTC. Looking up the rest from reference TRBV5-1 and TRBJ2-1 gives the full variable domain: KAGVTQTPRYLIKTRGQQVTLSCSPISGHRSVSWYQQTPGQGLQFLFEYFSETQRNKGNFPGRFSGRQFSNSRSEMNVSTLELGDSALYLCASSFLAGDHNEQFFGPGTRLTVL.

The chain carries TRBV12-3 or TRBV12-4 and TRBJ2-5; TRBD2 matches at 7 bases. The ends lost 6 bases at V and 3 bases at J; junction bases unmatched: 4. This CDR3 has 13 residues. In nucleotides, the CDR3 is TGTGCCAGCAGGGTGGGGAGGGAAGAGACCCAGTACTTC. It codes for CASRVGREETQYF.

This chain links TRBV2 with TRBJ1-4; 7 bases match TRBD1. The CDR3 length is 15 residues. Germline values: CDR1 SNHLY, CDR2 FYNNEI. The junction had 12 bases not matched to a gene; V was cut back by 6 bases and J by 8 bases. The CDR3 reads CASRTGQRDLEKLFF. CDR3 in DNA: TGTGCCAGCAGAACGGGACAGCGCGACTTGGAAAAACTGTTTTTT.

V is TRBV5-1 and J is TRBJ1-1; D possibly corresponds to TRBD1 (5 bases). The V and J ends lost 5 bases and 0 bases respectively, with 20 bases between them. Germline-derived CDR1 and CDR2 are SGHRS and YFSETQ. The CDR3 extends over 17 amino acids. CDR3 in DNA: TGCGCCAGCAGAGCCCCTGACAGACAATTCATGAACACTGAAGCTTTCTTT. Amino acid sequence: CASRAPDRQFMNTEAFF.

This chain links TRBV2 with TRBJ1-4, with TRBD1 as a possible D gene (6 bases). This CDR3 has 14 amino acids. Per germline, CDR1 SNHLY and CDR2 FYNNEI. Trimming cost V 4 bases and J 4 bases, with 10 bases left between them. The CDR3: CASSADSFNEKLFF. The CDR3 nucleotides read TGTGCCAGCAGTGCGGACAGTTTTAATGAAAAACTGTTTTTT.

The J gene is TRBJ1-5, the V gene TRBV27; no clear D gene. CDR3 length: 16 residues. Germline CDR1 MNHEY, CDR2 SMNVEV (reference sequence). V lost 4 bases to trimming and J lost 2 bases, with 15 bases between them. The CDR3 DNA reads as TGTGCCAGCAGTTCATGGAAATCGGGAGGCAATCAGCCCCAGCATTTT. Its protein is CASSSWKSGGNQPQHF.

J is TRBJ1-6 and V is TRBV6-6, with 9 nucleotides matching TRBD1. This CDR3 comprises 15 residues. Germline V gene data show CDR1 as MNHNY and CDR2 as SVGAGI (reference sequence). Unmatched junction bases numbered 5, after V lost 5 bases and J lost 6 bases. In DNA, the CDR3 is TGTGCCAGCAGTAACCGGGACAGGGTTAATTCACCCCTCCACTTT. Translation: CASSNRDRVNSPLHF.

The chain uses TRBV5-4 and TRBJ1-1, with a tentative D call TRBD1 (6 bases). Trimming removed 4 bases at V and 10 bases at J, with 11 bases between. This CDR3 contains 11 residues. Germline values: CDR1 SGHNT, CDR2 YYREEE (reference sequence). The CDR3: CASSGPRGAFF. CDR3 DNA: TGTGCCAGCAGCGGTCCCAGGGGAGCTTTCTTT.

Worth noting for this clone: This CDR3 is also generated by other DNA sequences in the sample. V gene TRBV28 combines with J gene TRBJ1-5; D is unclear. Germline V gives CDR1 MDHEN, CDR2 SYDVKM. The CDR3 is made up of 13 amino acids. The V and J ends lost 3 bases and 6 bases respectively, with 9 bases between them. This CDR3 reads CASSLGGVQPQHF. Here the CDR3 DNA reads TGTGCCAGCAGTTTGGGAGGAGTTCAGCCCCAGCATTTT.

The gene calls are TRBV6-1 and TRBJ1-5; TRBD1 is a possible D gene (5 bases). There are 17 residues in the CDR3. Germline assignment: CDR1 MNHNS and CDR2 SASEGT. The V gene lost 2 bases and the J gene lost 7 bases, with 21 bases spanning the gap. The CDR3 here is CASSELLSWGGDQPQHF. CDR3 in DNA: TGTGCCAGCAGTGAACTCTTATCGTGGGGCGGCGACCAGCCCCAGCATTTT.

The CDR3 here is CAISESGSGSNEQFF. CDR3 DNA sequence: TGTGCCATCAGTGAGTCAGGAAGCGGATCTAATGAGCAGTTCTTC. This sequence joins TRBV10-3 and TRBJ2-1; maybe TRBD2 (5 bases). This CDR3 contains 15 residues. Germline V gene sequence: CDR1 ENHRY, CDR2 SYGVKD. V lost 0 bases to trimming and J lost 7 bases, with 13 bases between them.

V gene TRBV7-3 combines with J gene TRBJ2-2; the match to TRBD1 covers 9 bases. This CDR3 contains 15 residues. The germline CDR1 and CDR2 sequences are SGHTA and FQGTGA. Trimming cost V 2 bases and J 7 bases; bases outside gene matches: 5. DNA for the CDR3: TGTGCCAGCAGCTTACTGGGACAGGGTGACGGGGAGCTGTTTTTT. Its translation: CASSLLGQGDGELFF. The entire variable domain, with the rest obtained from reference TRBV7-3 and TRBJ2-2, is as follows: GAGVSQTPSNKVTEKGKYVELRCDPISGHTALYWYRQSLGQGPEFLIYFQGTGAADDSGLPNDRFFAVRPEGSVSTLKIQRTERGDSAVYLCASSLLGQGDGELFFGEGSRLTVL.

The chain employs TRBV5-1 and TRBJ2-2, with a tentative D call TRBD1 (6 bases). The germline gives CDR1 SGHRS, CDR2 YFSETQ. Trimming took 4 bases from V and 3 from J, leaving 7 bases between them. The CDR3 spans 13 residues. DNA of the CDR3: TGCGCCAGCAGCAAGGGGGACACCGGGGAGCTGTTTTTT. This encodes CASSKGDTGELFF.